One sample yielded the 22 T cell receptor beta chains listed below, sequenced in a study of cytomegalovirus exposure and HLA in healthy donors. The PCR had 60 Vbeta and 13 Jbeta primers. Sequenced by immunoSEQ multiplex PCR; TCRdb stores in-frame clones only, minus some. Of some 150,000 clones in the sample, more than 80% were seen once. Material for sequencing was PBMCs. These receptors all come from a woman in her twenties or thirties in good health and CMV-seropositive.

V gene TRBV7-9 combines with J gene TRBJ1-2; D is unresolved. With 1 base removed from V and 4 bases from J, the gap between germline ends came to 7 bases. The CDR3 has 13 amino acids. Germline V gene data show CDR1 as SEHNR and CDR2 as FQNEAQ (reference sequence). DNA for the CDR3: TGTGCCAGCAGCTTAGGAGGGCCCTATGGCTACACCTTC. This encodes CASSLGGPYGYTF. The complete variable domain, with remaining parts taken from reference TRBV7-9 and TRBJ1-2, reads DTGVSQNPRHKITKRGQNVTFRCDPISEHNRLYWYRQTLGQGPEFLTYFQNEAQLEKSRLLSDRFSAERPKGSFSTLEIQRTEQGDSAMYLCASSLGGPYGYTFGSGTRLTVV.

In nucleotides, the CDR3 is TGTGCCAGCAGCCAAGAGGGAGGCGAGCAGTTCTTC. Protein sequence: CASSQEGGEQFF. The gene calls are TRBV14 and TRBJ2-1, with D possibly matching TRBD2 (6 bases). Germline V lookup: CDR1 SGHDN, CDR2 FVKESK. The CDR3 loop spans 12 amino acids. V was shortened by 0 bases and J by 10 bases, with 7 bases between the two germline ends. The full variable domain, completed using reference TRBV14 and TRBJ2-1, is EAGVTQFPSHSVIEKGQTVTLRCDPISGHDNLYWYRRVMGKEIKFLLHFVKESKQDESGMPNNRFLAERTGGTYSTLKVQPAELEDSGVYFCASSQEGGEQFFGPGTRLTVL.

The chain links TRBV4-2 to TRBJ2-1, with 7 bases aligning to TRBD1. This CDR3 spans 15 amino acids. Per the germline V gene, CDR1 is LGHNA and CDR2 is YNFKEQ. V shed 5 bases, J shed 6 bases, and the junction held 10 bases outside the gene matches. CDR3 in DNA: TGTGCCAGCAGCTCCGGGACAGAGGGCGGCAATGAGCAGTTCTTC. As protein: CASSSGTEGGNEQFF.

V is TRBV9 and J is TRBJ1-1; a possible D gene is TRBD1 (5 bases). V lost 2 bases, J lost 4 bases, and 21 bases lay in between. Germline V CDR1 and CDR2: SGDLS, YYNGEE. The CDR3 loop spans 17 amino acids. CDR3 sequence reads: CASSVSSRGQRVTEAFF. The CDR3 bases are TGTGCCAGCAGCGTTTCGTCACGAGGACAAAGGGTCACTGAAGCTTTCTTT.

The V and J genes are TRBV7-8 and TRBJ2-4, with 12 bases matching TRBD2. Per germline, CDR1 SGHVS and CDR2 FQNEAQ. The length of the CDR3 is 18 residues. V dropped 2 bases and J dropped 4; count of bases not matched to a gene: 9. The CDR3 protein is CASSLRLAGDLKKNIQYF. DNA for the CDR3: TGTGCCAGCAGCTTACGACTAGCGGGGGACCTTAAGAAAAACATTCAGTACTTC.

The V and J genes are TRBV19 and TRBJ1-4; no firm D call. Germline assignment: CDR1 LNHDA and CDR2 SQIVND (reference sequence). The V end was cut by 5 bases, the J end by 6 bases, with 7 bases between. There are 12 residues in the CDR3. CDR3 bases: TGTGCCAGTAGTCCTCGAGATGAAAAACTGTTTTTT. As protein: CASSPRDEKLFF.

The chain couples TRBV6-6 to TRBJ1-2; possible D gene TRBD1, 5 bases. CDR1 and CDR2 from the germline V gene are MNHNY and SVGAGI (reference sequence). CDR3 size: 15 residues. Trimming removed 6 bases from V and 2 bases from J, with 16 bases in between. Written as DNA, the CDR3 is TGTGCCAGCAGCAGACCTATAGGGGCAAACTATGGCTACACCTTC. This encodes CASSRPIGANYGYTF.

This sequence joins TRBV11-2 and TRBJ2-5; TRBD2 is a possible D gene (5 bases). CDR1 SGHAT and CDR2 FQNNGV come from the germline V gene. CDR3 size: 11 residues. Between the trimmed V and J ends, which lost 4 bases and 5 bases, there was a span of 5 bases. DNA of the CDR3: TGTGCCAGCAGCTCGGGGGAGACCCAGTACTTC. Translated, it gives CASSSGETQYF.

V is TRBV7-2 and J is TRBJ1-3, with D unclear. The V and J ends lost 2 bases and 0 bases respectively, with 11 bases between them. CDR3 size: 16 residues. CDR1 and CDR2 from the germline V gene are SGHTA and FQGNSA. This chain's CDR3 is CASSLRPDISGNTIYF. The CDR3, as DNA: TGTGCCAGCAGCTTAAGGCCCGACATCTCTGGAAACACCATATATTTT.

The chain links TRBV19 to TRBJ2-5; 13 bases are a match to TRBD2. The CDR3 totals 15 residues. The V gene end was trimmed by 7 bases and the J gene end by 5 bases; junction bases not matched to a gene: 7. The germline gives CDR1 LNHDA, CDR2 SQIVND (reference sequence). CDR3 sequence: CASKTTSGGPETQYF. In nucleotides, the CDR3 is TGTGCCAGTAAAACGACTAGCGGGGGGCCGGAGACCCAGTACTTC.

V usage is TRBV7-3 and J usage is TRBJ2-6, with a weak D call TRBD2 (6 bases). There are 18 residues in the CDR3. Trimming left V 9 bases short and J 1 base short, with 22 bases between. Germline V gene sequence: CDR1 SGHTA, CDR2 FQGTGA. The CDR3 DNA reads TGTGCCAGTATGACAAAACGGGACTGCCCATCTGGGGCCAACGTCCTGACTTTC. It codes for CASMTKRDCPSGANVLTF. The complete variable domain, with remaining parts taken from reference TRBV7-3 and TRBJ2-6, reads GAGVSQTPSNKVTEKGKYVELRCDPISGHTALYWYRQSLGQGPEFLIYFQGTGAADDSGLPNDRFFAVRPEGSVSTLKIQRTERGDSAVYLCASMTKRDCPSGANVLTFGAGSRLTVL.

The chain carries TRBV10-3 and TRBJ2-2, with TRBD1 identical over 8 bases. From germline, CDR1 is ENHRY and CDR2 SYGVKD. The length of the CDR3 is 16 residues. V was pared by 5 bases and J by 3 bases, with 8 bases of the junction left unmatched. CDR3 in amino acids: CAISRQGPQYTGELFF. In DNA form, the CDR3 reads TGTGCCATCAGTCGACAGGGGCCGCAATACACCGGGGAGCTGTTTTTT.

CDR3 in DNA: TGTGCCAGTAGTCCAGGGACAGTTACTAGATCAATAGCGGCCCAGCATTTT. Translated: CASSPGTVTRSIAAQHF. The chain couples TRBV19 to TRBJ1-5, with TRBD1 matching over 7 bases. Germline CDR1 reads LNHDA; CDR2 reads SQIVND (reference sequence). Trimming cost V 5 bases and J 11 bases; bases outside gene matches: 21. This CDR3 contains 17 residues.

The genes are TRBV28 and TRBJ1-2; unclear D gene. V was pared by 4 bases and J by 2 bases, with 11 bases between. Germline V gene lookup returns CDR1 MDHEN and CDR2 SYDVKM. The CDR3 runs to 14 residues. For the CDR3, the DNA is TGTGCCAGCAGTTGGTCTCGGGAGAACTATGGCTACACCTTC. Translated, it gives CASSWSRENYGYTF.

The chain couples TRBV5-1 to TRBJ2-7; the D gene is possibly TRBD1 (5 bases). The V end was cut by 1 base, the J end by 2 bases, with 10 bases between. The CDR3 runs to 14 residues. Germline lookup yields CDR1 SGHRS and CDR2 YFSETQ. The CDR3 region is CASSLWAGTYEQYF. Written as DNA, the CDR3 is TGCGCCAGCAGCTTGTGGGCAGGGACCTACGAGCAGTACTTC.

J is TRBJ1-5 and V is TRBV6-1; D gene uncertain. CDR3 size: 13 residues. The germline V and J ends were trimmed by 8 bases and 3 bases, with 11 bases remaining between them. Germline CDR1 is MNHNS and CDR2 is SASEGT. CDR3 loop: CASAARSNQPQHF. The CDR3 bases are TGTGCCAGCGCTGCCAGATCCAATCAGCCCCAGCATTTT.

This chain connects TRBV7-8 to TRBJ1-5, with 7 bases lining up with TRBD1. Germline assignment: CDR1 SGHVS and CDR2 FQNEAQ. There are 17 residues in the CDR3. Losses at the gene ends were 1 base for V and 1 base for J; bases not matched to a gene: 7. This CDR3 reads CASSLEVVTGSNQPQHF. CDR3 DNA: TGTGCCAGCAGCTTAGAAGTAGTGACAGGGAGCAATCAGCCCCAGCATTTT.

The chain is built from TRBV4-1 and TRBJ2-2; 8 bases agree with TRBD1. Losses at the gene ends were 4 bases for V and 4 bases for J; bases not matched to a gene: 2. Looked up from germline, CDR1 is MGHRA and CDR2 is YSYEKL. The CDR3 length is 14 residues. The CDR3 protein is CASSRGQGTGELFF. The CDR3 DNA sequence: TGCGCCAGCAGCCGCGGACAGGGCACCGGGGAGCTGTTTTTT.

The chain couples TRBV7-9 to TRBJ2-7; TRBD2 aligns across 8 bases. The CDR3 has 14 residues. The germline V gene has CDR1 SEHNR and CDR2 FQNEAQ (reference sequence). V shed 5 bases, J shed 2 bases, and the junction held 5 bases outside the gene matches. The CDR3 DNA reads as TGTGCCAGCAGCCGCGGGGGGAGGGCCTACGAGCAGTACTTC. The encoded protein is CASSRGGRAYEQYF.

The table lists this clone with a count of one. The J gene is TRBJ2-1, the V gene TRBV9; D unresolved. Per germline, CDR1 SGDLS and CDR2 YYNGEE. V was shortened by 2 bases and J by 1 base, with 19 bases between the two germline ends. There are 18 residues in the CDR3. As DNA, the CDR3 is TGTGCCAGCAGCGTCTTAGTAGGCCAGGCCGATTCCTACAATGAGCAGTTCTTC. Residues: CASSVLVGQADSYNEQFF. Supplemented by reference TRBV9 and TRBJ2-1, the full variable domain reads DSGVTQTPKHLITATGQRVTLRCSPRSGDLSVYWYQQSLDQGLQFLIQYYNGEERAKGNILERFSAQQFPDLHSELNLSSLELGDSALYFCASSVLVGQADSYNEQFFGPGTRLTVL.

CDR3 protein: CASTGNEQGGSYTF. The CDR3 DNA reads as TGTGCCAGCACCGGAAACGAACAGGGGGGAAGCTACACCTTC. The chain employs TRBV2 and TRBJ1-2; 8 nucleotides align to TRBD1. V shed 7 bases and J 9 bases; nucleotides not matched to a gene: 13. Germline loops: CDR1 SNHLY, CDR2 FYNNEI. The CDR3 has 14 residues. The variable domain in full, completed from reference TRBV2 and TRBJ1-2, reads EPEVTQTPSHQVTQMGQEVILRCVPISNHLYFYWYRQILGQKVEFLVSFYNNEISEKSEIFDDQFSVERPDGSNFTLKIRSTKLEDSAMYFCASTGNEQGGSYTFGSGTRLTVV.

This clone was detected only a few times. The chain recombines TRBV7-2 with TRBJ1-4, with no clear D. Trimming took off 5 bases at V and 1 base at J, with 11 bases between the two ends. Germline V CDR1 and CDR2: SGHTA, FQGNSA. The CDR3 is made up of 15 amino acids. In DNA form, the CDR3 reads TGTGCCAGCAGCCGTTTCGAGGGAACTAATGAAAAACTGTTTTTT. Its protein is CASSRFEGTNEKLFF.